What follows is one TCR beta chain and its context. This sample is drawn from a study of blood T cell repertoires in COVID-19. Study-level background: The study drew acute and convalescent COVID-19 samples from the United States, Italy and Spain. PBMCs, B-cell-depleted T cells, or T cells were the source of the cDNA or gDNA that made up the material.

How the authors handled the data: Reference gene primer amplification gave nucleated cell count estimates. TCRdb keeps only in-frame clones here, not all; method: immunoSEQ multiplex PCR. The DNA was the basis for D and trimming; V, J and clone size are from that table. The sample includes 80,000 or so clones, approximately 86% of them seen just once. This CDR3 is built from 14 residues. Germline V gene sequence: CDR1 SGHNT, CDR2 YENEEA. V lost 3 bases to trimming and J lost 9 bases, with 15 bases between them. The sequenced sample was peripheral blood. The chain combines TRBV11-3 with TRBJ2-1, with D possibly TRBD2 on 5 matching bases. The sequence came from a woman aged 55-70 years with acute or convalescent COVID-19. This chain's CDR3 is CASSFSRSGGEQFF. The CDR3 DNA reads TGTGCCAGCAGCTTCAGTCGGAGCGGTGGTGAGCAGTTCTTC. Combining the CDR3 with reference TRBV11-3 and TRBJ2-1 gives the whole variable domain EAGVVQSPRYKIIEKKQPVAFWCNPISGHNTLYWYLQNLGQGPELLIRYENEEAVDDSQLPKDRFSAERLKGVDSTLKIQPAELGDSAVYLCASSFSRSGGEQFFGPGTRLTVL.